The source of this TCR beta chain is a study of control samples from healthy donors and cancer patients. Trimming removed 1 base from V and 0 bases from J, with 8 bases in between. This CDR3 has 16 residues. Per the germline V gene, CDR1 is SGHRS and CDR2 is YFSETQ. Data came from immunoSEQ multiplex PCR; TCRdb stores just in-frame clones and leaves some out. The sample records approximately 90,000 clones, 85% being singletons. The receptor was isolated from a man younger than 40 in good health. Material for sequencing was blood. This chain uses TRBV5-1 with TRBJ1-6, with D uncertain. CDR3 region: CASSLRVSSYNSPLHF. The CDR3 bases are TGCGCCAGCAGCTTGAGGGTGAGCTCCTATAATTCACCCCTCCACTTT.